The 15 T cell receptor beta chains presented below share a single source sample, sequenced in a study of CD8 T cells in ankylosing spondylitis. In TCRdb, the 5' RACE reads were re-called with MiXCR into one record per CDR3 protein. Among some 200,000 distinct CDR3 sequences listed, roughly 20% were seen once. Material for sequencing was blood, either unsorted or a sorted T cell fraction (not recorded which). These receptors were taken from a male donor aged 5-29 years with ankylosing spondylitis or in good health (not recorded which).

This clonotype was picked up many times. V gene TRBV20-1 combines with J gene TRBJ2-1; 7 bases agree with TRBD2. Trimming at V came to 3 bases and at J to 14 bases, leaving 13 bases not matched to a gene. The CDR3 consists of 13 residues. Germline V gene sequence: CDR1 DFQATT, CDR2 SNEGSKA (reference sequence). DNA for the CDR3: TGCAGTGCTAGGGGCGGGAGTGGGATGGTTGAGTTCTTC. Translated, it gives CSARGGSGMVEFF.

At least ten counts were recorded for this clonotype. The chain carries TRBV7-2 and TRBJ2-1; D remains unclear. Germline loops: CDR1 SGHTA, CDR2 FQGNSA. The CDR3 is 12 amino acids. The germline V and J ends were trimmed by 1 base and 5 bases, with 3 bases remaining between them. CDR3 nucleotides: TGTGCCAGCAGCTTAGGGAACAATGAGCAGTTCTTC. Residues: CASSLGNNEQFF. Full variable domain (outside the CDR3, taken from reference TRBV7-2 and TRBJ2-1): GAGVSQSPSNKVTEKGKDVELRCDPISGHTALYWYRQSLGQGLEFLIYFQGNSAPDKSGLPSDRFSAERTGGSVSTLTIQRTQQEDSAVYLCASSLGNNEQFFGPGTRLTVL.

The rearrangement joins TRBV5-1 to TRBJ2-3; D not resolved. Germline-derived CDR1 and CDR2 are SGHRS and YFSETQ. This CDR3 contains 15 residues. The V end lost 0 bases, the J end lost 0 bases, and 8 bases lay between the germline ends. CDR3 in DNA: TGCGCCAGCAGCTTGGCGGCAGAGAGCACAGATACGCAGTATTTT. It yields the protein CASSLAAESTDTQYF.

There are many counts of this clonotype. The V gene is TRBV29-1, the J gene TRBJ2-7; 9 bases map to TRBD1. The CDR3 spans 15 residues. Germline V gives CDR1 SQVTM, CDR2 ANQGSEA. With V trimmed by 2 bases and J by 3 bases, 8 bases remained unmatched. Here the CDR3 DNA reads TGCAGCGTTGAACTACAGGGACAGGGCGACTACGAGCAGTACTTC. Amino acid sequence: CSVELQGQGDYEQYF.

This clonotype was counted ten times or more. The rearrangement uses TRBV9 and TRBJ2-2, with D possibly being TRBD2 (5 bases). Germline assignment: CDR1 SGDLS and CDR2 YYNGEE. The CDR3 totals 15 residues. Between the trimmed V and J ends, which lost 5 bases and 6 bases, there was a span of 17 bases. This chain's CDR3 is CASRRGQAAAGELFF. The DNA for the CDR3 is TGTGCCAGCAGGCGCGGTCAGGCAGCGGCCGGGGAGCTGTTTTTT. The full variable domain, in which reference TRBV9 and TRBJ2-2 provide the parts outside the CDR3, is DSGVTQTPKHLITATGQRVTLRCSPRSGDLSVYWYQQSLDQGLQFLIQYYNGEERAKGNILERFSAQQFPDLHSELNLSSLELGDSALYFCASRRGQAAAGELFFGEGSRLTVL.

V and J are TRBV20-1 and TRBJ2-1, with D possibly being TRBD2 (7 bases). This CDR3 spans 15 amino acids. Per the germline V gene, CDR1 is DFQATT and CDR2 is SNEGSKA (reference sequence). The CDR3 reads CSSLRGGVGYNEQFF. Written as DNA, the CDR3 is TGCAGCTCACTTCGAGGGGGGGTGGGGTACAATGAGCAGTTCTTC.

This chain joins TRBV7-2 and TRBJ2-3; 11 nucleotides match TRBD2. The CDR3 has 18 amino acids. V dropped 4 bases and J dropped 0; count of bases not matched to a gene: 9. Germline V lookup: CDR1 SGHTA, CDR2 FQGNSA. CDR3 bases: TGTGCCAGCAGCTATGTAATAGCGGGAGGGCCCAGCACAGATACGCAGTATTTT. Amino acids: CASSYVIAGGPSTDTQYF.

This clonotype was detected many times. The chain carries TRBV10-3 and TRBJ2-7; the match to TRBD2 covers 10 bases. Per germline, CDR1 ENHRY and CDR2 SYGVKD. Losses at the gene ends were 6 bases for V and 2 bases for J; bases not matched to a gene: 4. This CDR3 has 14 amino acids. The CDR3 DNA reads TGTGCCATCAGAAGGACTAGCGGAACCTACGAGCAGTACTTC. This codes for CAIRRTSGTYEQYF.

Many counts were recorded for this clonotype. V and J are TRBV18 and TRBJ1-1; D is unresolved. This CDR3 has 10 amino acids. Germline V gene data show CDR1 as KGHSH and CDR2 as LQKENI. The ends were cut back, 5 bases at V and 8 bases at J, with 6 bases in the middle. In DNA, the CDR3 is TGTGCCAGCTCAGAAGTAGAAGCTTTCTTT. Its translation: CASSEVEAFF.

There are many counts of this clonotype. This chain connects TRBV5-1 to TRBJ2-3; unclear D gene. The ends were cut back, 7 bases at V and 1 base at J, with 16 bases in the middle. The CDR3 contains 15 residues. Per the germline V gene, CDR1 is SGHRS and CDR2 is YFSETQ. The chain's CDR3 is CASEAGKGRTDTQYF. The CDR3, as DNA: TGCGCCAGCGAAGCAGGCAAAGGACGCACAGATACGCAGTATTTT.

This clonotype was counted at least ten times. The rearrangement joins TRBV7-2 to TRBJ2-1; 9 nucleotides line up with TRBD2. Germline trimming cut 1 base from V and 7 bases from J; bases unmatched to any gene: 11. The CDR3 sequence is 17 residues long. Germline CDR1 is SGHTA and CDR2 is FQGNSA. The CDR3 bases are TGTGCCAGCAGCTTAGGTGCGGGAGGGCCATCTTCGAATGAGCAGTTCTTC. It encodes CASSLGAGGPSSNEQFF.

The CDR3 reads CSVDVSGNEQYF. The DNA for the CDR3 is TGCAGCGTTGATGTTAGCGGGAACGAGCAGTACTTC. This chain links TRBV29-1 with TRBJ2-7, with TRBD2 matching 8 bases. Trimming removed 3 bases from V and 5 bases from J; junction bases left unmatched: 3. Germline V gene data show CDR1 as SQVTM and CDR2 as ANQGSEA. This CDR3 has 12 amino acids.

There are many counts of this clonotype. The gene calls are TRBV29-1 and TRBJ2-3; D uncertain. Germline V CDR1 and CDR2: SQVTM, ANQGSEA. V lost 0 bases and J lost 8, with 9 bases in between. The CDR3 length is 12 residues. The CDR3 spells CSVEDGSGTQYF. The CDR3, as DNA: TGCAGCGTTGAAGATGGGTCAGGTACGCAGTATTTT.

This clonotype appeared a few times. V usage is TRBV7-2 and J usage is TRBJ2-7; D remains unclear. Trimming stripped 3 bases from V and 4 bases from J, with 7 bases between. From germline, CDR1 is SGHTA and CDR2 FQGNSA. The CDR3 is 12 amino acids. The CDR3 reads CASSFFPYEQYF. The CDR3 DNA sequence: TGTGCCAGCAGCTTCTTCCCGTACGAGCAGTACTTC.

On this clonotype: The CDR3 does not end in the conserved phenylalanine or tryptophan, so this is likely a read error. The chain recombines TRBV18 with TRBJ1-5, with 8 bases lining up with TRBD1. J gave up 7 bases and V 6 bases, and 8 bases lay outside the gene matches. CDR3 length: 14 residues. CDR1 is KGHSH, CDR2 LQKENI, per germline. CDR3 sequence (DNA): TGTGCCAGCTCTCCTGACAGGGGAAGCCAGCCCCAGCATTGT. It yields the protein CASSPDRGSQPQHC.